Detailed here is one T cell receptor (beta chain). Authors' processing steps: Amplification of reference gene primers provided the estimated nucleated cell counts. Profiled with immunoSEQ multiplex PCR; TCRdb holds only in-frame clones, not every one. The DNA gave D and trimming, while V, J and clone size come from that table. The sample consists of some 180,000 clones, approximately 83% of them appearing once. The data are from a study of blood T cell repertoires in COVID-19. Looking at the study overall: The analysed material was cDNA or gDNA that came from T cells, B-cell-depleted T cells, or PBMCs.

V lost 0 bases and J lost 3; bases outside the gene matches: 3. Germline-derived CDR1 and CDR2 are LGHNA and YNFKEQ. There are 16 residues in the CDR3. Enrolment of Seattle patients took place during active infection, and they were followed longitudinally. Specimen: peripheral blood. This chain connects TRBV4-2 to TRBJ2-5; 11 bases align to TRBD2. The source is a woman aged 35 to 49 with COVID-19, enrolled during active disease. Here the CDR3 DNA reads TGTGCCAGCAGCCAAGAGGAGGGACTAGCGGAAGAGACCCAGTACTTC. Translating it yields CASSQEEGLAEETQYF.